These 21 T cell receptor beta chains came from one sample sequenced in a study of hypomethylating agent response in myelodysplastic syndrome. Generated by immunoSEQ multiplex PCR, the TCRdb table keeps only in-frame clones and is missing some. The table has a few thousand clones, 75% to 85% seen once. The sequences come from bone marrow, collected before or after starting hypomethylating agent treatment for myelodysplastic syndrome (not recorded which). These TCRs come from a human donor with myelodysplastic syndrome.

This chain uses TRBV5-6 with TRBJ2-3; D is unclear. Germline-derived CDR1 and CDR2 are SGHDT and YYEEEE. This CDR3 region has 13 residues. Trimming cost V 2 bases and J 6 bases, with 10 bases left between them. The CDR3 DNA reads TGTGCCAGCAGCTTAACACCGTTGGATACGCAGTATTTT. Encoded protein: CASSLTPLDTQYF.

The V call is TRBV7-9, the J call TRBJ2-1; D gene unclear. Germline CDR1 and CDR2: SEHNR and FQNEAQ (reference sequence). This CDR3 spans 16 amino acids. V lost 5 bases to trimming and J lost 0 bases, with 14 bases between them. CDR3 region: CASSEEVLPSYNEQFF. The DNA for the CDR3 is TGTGCCAGCAGCGAAGAAGTGCTCCCCTCCTACAATGAGCAGTTCTTC.

The genes are TRBV5-4 and TRBJ2-7, with a weak D call TRBD2 (7 bases). Germline CDR1 and CDR2: SGHNT and YYREEE (reference sequence). V shed 0 bases and J shed 0 bases, with 13 bases lying between them. The CDR3 extends over 16 amino acids. The CDR3 coding sequence is TGTGCCAGCAGCTTGGAGGGCGGGGGCTCCTCCTACGAGCAGTACTTC. It translates to CASSLEGGGSSYEQYF.

The chain joins TRBV9 to TRBJ1-6; possible D gene TRBD1, 5 bases. The CDR3 sequence is 15 residues long. Germline CDR1 is SGDLS and CDR2 is YYNGEE. Trimming took off 4 bases at V and 4 bases at J, with 12 bases between the two ends. CDR3 sequence: CASSHRDEYNSPLHF. For the CDR3, the DNA is TGTGCCAGCAGCCATAGGGACGAATATAATTCACCCCTCCACTTT.

The rearrangement joins TRBV28 to TRBJ1-1; the D gene is possibly TRBD1 (6 bases). Germline lookup yields CDR1 MDHEN and CDR2 SYDVKM. The CDR3 is 14 amino acids. V was cut by 3 bases and J by 3 bases, with 11 bases left in between. CDR3 DNA sequence: TGTGCCAGCAGTTTGCACAGGGAAGACACTGAAGCTTTCTTT. It codes for CASSLHREDTEAFF. The full variable domain, with the rest looked up from reference TRBV28 and TRBJ1-1, is DVKVTQSSRYLVKRTGEKVFLECVQDMDHENMFWYRQDPGLGLRLIYFSYDVKMKEKGDIPEGYSVSREKKERFSLILESASTNQTSMYLCASSLHREDTEAFFGQGTRLTVV.

The chain uses TRBV11-2 and TRBJ1-2; weak D call: TRBD1 (5 bases). Germline CDR1 is SGHAT and CDR2 is FQNNGV. V lost 0 bases, J lost 4 bases, and 12 bases lay in between. The CDR3 extends over 15 amino acids. This chain's CDR3 is CASSLERQPVYGYTF. The CDR3, as DNA: TGTGCCAGCAGCTTAGAGAGACAGCCGGTCTATGGCTACACCTTC.

In DNA, the CDR3 is TGCGCCAGCGGCGACTACACGCAAGAGACCCAGTACTTC. It yields the protein CASGDYTQETQYF. The chain uses TRBV10-2 and TRBJ2-5; D possibly corresponds to TRBD2 (5 bases). Germline-derived CDR1 and CDR2 are WSHSY and SAAADI. This CDR3 spans 13 amino acids. V was shortened by 8 bases and J by 2 bases, with 12 bases between the two germline ends.

The gene calls are TRBV5-1 and TRBJ2-1, with D perhaps TRBD1 (6 bases). Germline CDR1 is SGHRS and CDR2 is YFSETQ. The V end was cut by 4 bases, the J end by 0 bases, with 17 bases between. The CDR3 is 17 residues long. The CDR3 DNA reads TGCGCCAGCAGCCCGGACAGTCCTATAAGCTCCTACAATGAGCAGTTCTTC. Translated, it gives CASSPDSPISSYNEQFF.

This chain uses TRBV12-2 with TRBJ2-7. TRBV12-2 is described as a pseudogene. This CDR3 has 11 amino acids. The CDR3 is CASRLDWVVGF. CDR3 DNA: TGTGCAAGTCGCTTAGATTGGGTGGTGGGGTTC.

The genes are TRBV7-9 and TRBJ1-1; D unresolved. Trimming removed 1 base from V and 10 bases from J, with 7 bases in between. The germline CDR1 and CDR2 sequences are SEHNR and FQNEAQ (reference sequence). The CDR3 loop spans 11 amino acids. The CDR3 DNA follows: TGTGCCAGCAGCTTAGACGGAGGAGCTTTCTTT. Its protein product is CASSLDGGAFF.

This clone was recorded once. The chain employs TRBV27 and TRBJ1-2; no clear D gene. Germline values: CDR1 MNHEY, CDR2 SMNVEV (reference sequence). CDR3 length: 11 amino acids. Trimming stripped 8 bases from V and 3 bases from J, with 7 bases between. CDR3 amino acids: CASRSDYGYTF. Written as DNA, the CDR3 is TGTGCCAGCCGTAGTGACTATGGCTACACCTTC.

This clone was detected once. The chain is built from TRBV9 and TRBJ2-1, with 12 bases matching TRBD2. Germline V lookup: CDR1 SGDLS, CDR2 YYNGEE. The CDR3 totals 15 residues. V dropped 4 bases and J dropped 8; count of bases not matched to a gene: 7. CDR3 sequence: CASSTTSGGFDEQFF. The CDR3, as DNA: TGTGCCAGCAGCACCACTAGCGGGGGGTTCGATGAGCAGTTCTTC.

This chain links TRBV18 with TRBJ2-1; TRBD2 matches at 9 bases. Germline CDR1 is KGHSH and CDR2 is LQKENI. CDR3 length: 14 amino acids. V lost 2 bases and J lost 5; bases outside the gene matches: 1. Here the CDR3 DNA reads TGTGCCAGCTCACCAAAGCGGGGGGACAATGAGCAGTTCTTC. It is translated as CASSPKRGDNEQFF.

The chain links TRBV5-4 to TRBJ2-1; 9 bases fit TRBD2. Germline trimming cut 0 bases from V and 2 bases from J; bases unmatched to any gene: 3. Per germline, CDR1 SGHNT and CDR2 YYREEE (reference sequence). There are 16 residues in the CDR3. CDR3 nucleotide sequence: TGTGCCAGCAGCTTGGAGGCGGGGGGGACCTACAATGAGCAGTTCTTC. Its translation: CASSLEAGGTYNEQFF.

The chain recombines TRBV5-4 with TRBJ2-1, with TRBD2 matching over 11 bases. J gave up 9 bases and V 4 bases, and 3 bases lay outside the gene matches. CDR3 length: 13 amino acids. The germline gives CDR1 SGHNT, CDR2 YYREEE (reference sequence). CDR3 in DNA: TGTGCCAGCAGCGTAGCGGGGGGGTTTGAGCAGTTCTTC. Encoded protein: CASSVAGGFEQFF.

The rearrangement uses TRBV6-6 and TRBJ2-7; D call uncertain. The germline CDR1 and CDR2 sequences are MNHNY and SVGAGI (reference sequence). The CDR3 consists of 14 residues. With 4 bases removed from V and 5 bases from J, the gap between germline ends came to 15 bases. In nucleotides, the CDR3 is TGTGCCAGCAGTTCGCCCTCACGCCACGACGAGCAGTACTTC. Protein sequence: CASSSPSRHDEQYF.

The chain uses TRBV18 and TRBJ2-3; D is ambiguous. The V gene's germline CDR1 is KGHSH and CDR2 LQKENI. Trimming removed 1 base from V and 6 bases from J, with 11 bases in between. This CDR3 has 14 residues. The CDR3 here is CASSPRAQGDTQYF. In nucleotides, the CDR3 is TGTGCCAGCTCACCACGGGCCCAAGGGGATACGCAGTATTTT.

For the CDR3, the DNA is TGTGCCATTGGATCCGGGACAGCACACAATCAGCCCCAGCATTTT. It is translated as CAIGSGTAHNQPQHF. The chain links TRBV19 to TRBJ1-5; 7 positions agree with TRBD1. Germline V gene lookup returns CDR1 LNHDA and CDR2 SQIVND (reference sequence). This CDR3 comprises 15 residues. V gave up 10 bases and J gave up 3 bases; unmatched junction bases: 12.

Details on this clone: Given the absence of the conserved phenylalanine or tryptophan at the CDR3 end, a read error is likely. The DNA is left out, because the CDR3 cannot be placed on it with certainty; the CDR3 is given as TCRdb lists it. The V call is TRBV21-1, the J call TRBJ1-2. TRBV21-1 is a pseudogene locus. The CDR3 length equals 10 residues, ends included. The CDR3 loop is CASSKTGTSG.

CDR3 coding DNA: TGCGCCAGCAGCCAAGAAGGGTTCACCGGGGAGCTGTTTTTT. Translating it yields CASSQEGFTGELFF. This chain joins TRBV4-3 and TRBJ2-2; D is uncertain. CDR1 is LGHNA, CDR2 YSLEER, per germline. This CDR3 region has 14 residues. The V gene lost 0 bases and the J gene lost 4 bases, with 6 bases spanning the gap.

The chain is built from TRBV7-9 and TRBJ2-7; D perhaps matches TRBD2 (7 bases). This CDR3 has 14 amino acids. V dropped 1 base and J dropped 3 bases, with 10 bases sitting between them. The V gene's germline CDR1 is SEHNR and CDR2 FQNEAQ (reference sequence). The chain's CDR3 is CASSLEGGGYEQYF. CDR3 bases: TGTGCCAGCAGCTTAGAGGGGGGGGGCTACGAGCAGTACTTC.